These 18 T cell receptor beta chains were all obtained from the same sample, sequenced in a study of cytomegalovirus exposure and HLA in healthy donors. The PCR used 60 Vbeta and 13 Jbeta primers. Measured with immunoSEQ multiplex PCR; TCRdb has only the in-frame clones, and not every one. This sample yields about 170,000 clones, of which roughly 85% are seen a single time; around 2.1% belongs to the top ten. Sequencing was performed on PBMCs. These receptors were obtained from a young man in good health and CMV-seropositive.

V is TRBV11-2 and J is TRBJ2-3, with a weak D call TRBD2 (7 bases). Trimming shortened V by 0 bases and J by 7 bases, and 14 bases separated the two germline ends. Germline V CDR1 and CDR2: SGHAT, FQNNGV. This CDR3 is built from 15 residues. The CDR3 coding sequence is TGTGCCAGCAGCTTAGAGGTTGGGGGGGCACATACGCAGTATTTT. Encoded protein: CASSLEVGGAHTQYF.

The genes are TRBV2 and TRBJ2-7; a possible D gene is TRBD1 (6 bases). This CDR3 is built from 14 residues. Germline CDR1 SNHLY, CDR2 FYNNEI. The V end lost 5 bases, the J end lost 0 bases, and 11 bases lay between the germline ends. In nucleotides, the CDR3 is TGTGCCAGCAGTCCGGGACACAGCTCCTACGAGCAGTACTTC. This sequence encodes CASSPGHSSYEQYF.

The V gene is TRBV5-4, the J gene TRBJ2-2; possible D gene TRBD2, 6 bases. CDR1 and CDR2 from the germline V gene are SGHNT and YYREEE (reference sequence). V was shortened by 4 bases and J by 4 bases, with 8 bases between the two germline ends. The CDR3 runs to 13 residues. This CDR3 reads CASSGGLTGELFF. The CDR3 DNA sequence: TGTGCCAGCAGCGGGGGACTCACCGGGGAGCTGTTTTTT.

This rearrangement joins TRBV6-1 to TRBJ1-4; 7 bases are a match to TRBD1. This CDR3 spans 14 amino acids. The germline CDR1 and CDR2 sequences are MNHNS and SASEGT. J was trimmed by 4 bases and V by 3 bases; bases with no gene match: 2. CDR3 nucleotides: TGTGCCAGCAGTGACCAGGGGGTTAATGAAAAACTGTTTTTT. Translated: CASSDQGVNEKLFF.

This clone was seen more than once but under ten times. CDR3 in amino acids: CSGGGAFF. CDR3 nucleotide sequence: TGCAGCGGGGGAGGAGCTTTCTTT. The V and J genes are TRBV29-1 and TRBJ1-1; D not certain. Trimming pared 7 bases from V and 10 bases from J, leaving 7 bases between. Germline assignment: CDR1 SQVTM and CDR2 ANQGSEA. The CDR3 is 8 amino acids.

The chain links TRBV19 to TRBJ1-2; D gene unclear. The ends were cut back, 4 bases at V and 3 bases at J, with 21 bases in the middle. The CDR3 runs 17 residues. Germline CDR1 and CDR2: LNHDA and SQIVND (reference sequence). CDR3 sequence: CASSNRASTPGDYGYTF. The CDR3 DNA is TGTGCCAGTAGTAACCGGGCCTCAACTCCCGGGGACTATGGCTACACCTTC.

This rearrangement joins TRBV9 to TRBJ1-2, with D possibly TRBD1 on 5 matching bases. Germline V CDR1 and CDR2: SGDLS, YYNGEE. V was shortened by 0 bases and J by 2 bases, with 11 bases between the two germline ends. This CDR3 region has 15 residues. DNA of the CDR3: TGTGCCAGCAGCGTAGCTGTCGGGGGGAACTATGGCTACACCTTC. Protein sequence: CASSVAVGGNYGYTF.

The V and J genes are TRBV5-6 and TRBJ2-5, with TRBD1 as a possible D gene (5 bases). The CDR3 runs 12 residues. V was trimmed by 1 base and J by 6 bases, leaving 7 bases between them. CDR1 is SGHDT and CDR2 is YYEEEE in the germline V gene. The CDR3 DNA is TGTGCCAGCAGCTTGAAGGGGCAGACCCAGTACTTC. Amino acid sequence: CASSLKGQTQYF.

V is TRBV27 and J is TRBJ1-1; D unresolved. The germline V and J ends were trimmed by 2 bases and 5 bases, with 15 bases remaining between them. Germline CDR1 MNHEY, CDR2 SMNVEV (reference sequence). CDR3 length: 15 amino acids. The CDR3 DNA follows: TGTGCCAGCAGTTTAGTGTCAGGTTCGGATACTGAAGCTTTCTTT. Translated: CASSLVSGSDTEAFF.

A word on this clone: Other DNA sequences of this sample code for an identical CDR3. The genes are TRBV5-1 and TRBJ2-5, with 12 nucleotides matching TRBD2. There are 14 residues in the CDR3. CDR1 and CDR2 from the germline V gene are SGHRS and YFSETQ. The trim removed 5 bases at V and 4 bases at J, leaving 3 bases unmatched. The CDR3 is CASSLAGGRETQYF. The CDR3 coding sequence is TGCGCCAGCAGTCTAGCGGGGGGGCGAGAGACCCAGTACTTC.

This clone was picked up one time. The chain has TRBV11-3 and TRBJ1-1; no firm D call. Trimming took 6 bases from V and 0 from J, leaving 14 bases between them. Germline V lookup: CDR1 SGHNT, CDR2 YENEEA. This CDR3 spans 15 amino acids. CDR3 sequence (DNA): TGTGCCAGCAGGTATCTAGGATTTGTGAACACTGAAGCTTTCTTT. Its protein is CASRYLGFVNTEAFF.

This chain uses TRBV6-5 with TRBJ2-3; weak D call: TRBD2 (5 bases). This CDR3 has 14 residues. Germline CDR1 and CDR2: MNHEY and SVGAGI. V was cut by 7 bases and J by 1 base, with 12 bases left in between. The CDR3 region has the DNA TGTGCCAGCATGTGGACTCTCGGCACAGATACGCAGTATTTT. This codes for CASMWTLGTDTQYF.

The genes are TRBV7-2 and TRBJ1-6; a weak D match, TRBD1 (6 bases). Germline V gene data show CDR1 as SGHTA and CDR2 as FQGNSA. V gave up 2 bases and J gave up 7 bases, with 12 bases separating them. CDR3 length: 15 residues. The CDR3 loop reads CASSLLQGQNSPLHF. CDR3 in DNA: TGTGCCAGCAGCTTACTACAGGGCCAGAATTCACCCCTCCACTTT.

This rearrangement joins TRBV6-1 to TRBJ1-2; D ambiguous. Per germline, CDR1 MNHNS and CDR2 SASEGT. CDR3 length equals 13 residues. With 2 bases removed from V and 2 bases from J, the gap between germline ends came to 6 bases. The CDR3 loop is CASSEKPNYGYTF. CDR3 bases: TGTGCCAGCAGTGAAAAGCCGAACTATGGCTACACCTTC.

This sequence joins TRBV18 and TRBJ2-5; TRBD2 agrees at 14 bases. The germline CDR1 and CDR2 sequences are KGHSH and LQKENI. The CDR3 loop spans 16 amino acids. The J segment lost 2 bases and the V segment lost 2 bases, leaving 1 base of the junction unmatched. The CDR3 sequence: CASSPRTSGGQETQYF. DNA of the CDR3: TGTGCCAGCTCACCAAGGACTAGCGGGGGGCAAGAGACCCAGTACTTC.

V gene TRBV11-3 combines with J gene TRBJ1-6; D gene unclear. Germline lookup yields CDR1 SGHNT and CDR2 YENEEA. V was clipped by 4 bases and J by 7 bases, with 8 bases between them. The CDR3 is 13 residues long. CDR3 bases: TGTGCCAGCAGCTCCGGGTTGAATTCACCCCTCCACTTT. Protein sequence: CASSSGLNSPLHF.

The V call is TRBV19, the J call TRBJ1-2, with D possibly TRBD1 on 5 matching bases. Per germline, CDR1 LNHDA and CDR2 SQIVND (reference sequence). Trimming shortened V by 0 bases and J by 8 bases, and 19 bases separated the two germline ends. The CDR3 sequence is 16 residues long. In DNA form, the CDR3 reads TGTGCCAGTAGTATAGATCTGGACATTCAGGGTTCCGGCTACACCTTC. Encoded protein: CASSIDLDIQGSGYTF.

The chain combines TRBV5-5 with TRBJ1-4; D is unresolved. The germline V and J ends were trimmed by 4 bases and 7 bases, with 17 bases remaining between them. CDR3 size: 15 residues. From germline, CDR1 is SGHKS and CDR2 YYEKEE (reference sequence). The DNA of the CDR3 is TGTGCCAGCAGCCCCGGCGGCGGCGTGGGTGAAAAACTGTTTTTT. This gives the protein CASSPGGGVGEKLFF.